These 5 T cell receptor beta chains originate from one sample sequenced in a study of T cells in Graves' hyperthyroidism and ophthalmopathy. Researchers amplified the TCR beta CDR3 regions from RNA transcripts. Using the HTBI primer set, a first-round RT-PCR was run on the TCR CDR3. TCRdb analysed the multiplex PCR reads with MiXCR anew, one entry per CDR3 protein. The repertoire includes hundreds of thousands of distinct CDR3 sequences, less than 25% of them detected once, and about 34% sits in the top ten. The sample was blood. These receptors all come from a man in his thirties or forties with Graves' ophthalmopathy.

This clonotype has a handful of counts. The CDR3 is CASSSLNGGAEAFF. CDR3 coding DNA: TGTGCCAGTAGTTCATTAAATGGGGGAGCTGAAGCTTTCTTT. V is TRBV19 and J is TRBJ1-1; maybe TRBD1 (5 bases). Trimming shortened V by 5 bases and J by 6 bases, and 16 bases separated the two germline ends. Germline CDR1 and CDR2: LNHDA and SQIVND (reference sequence). This CDR3 has 14 residues.

In this sample, this clonotype turned up a few times. The chain uses TRBV30 and TRBJ2-7; no definite D call. Deletions cut 1 base from V and 2 bases from J, with 9 bases between. The CDR3 contains 13 residues. Germline V CDR1 and CDR2: GTSNPN, SVGIG (reference sequence). The CDR3 DNA reads TGTGCCTGGAGTGAGATGGGCACCTACGAGCAGTACTTC. Translating gives CAWSEMGTYEQYF.

This chain uses TRBV3-1 with TRBJ2-1; 8 nucleotides agree with TRBD1. Germline V gives CDR1 LGHDT, CDR2 YNNKEL (reference sequence). The CDR3 runs to 15 residues. J was trimmed by 4 bases and V by 3 bases; bases with no gene match: 5. The CDR3 DNA is TGTGCCAGCAGCCAGGCCAGACAGGGGTACAATGAGCAGTTCTTC. It yields the protein CASSQARQGYNEQFF.

This clonotype was picked up many times. J is TRBJ2-7 and V is TRBV6-5, with D maybe TRBD1 (5 bases). The CDR3 is 17 amino acids. The germline CDR1 and CDR2 sequences are MNHEY and SVGAGI. The V and J ends lost 2 bases and 0 bases respectively, with 17 bases between them. As DNA, the CDR3 is TGTGCCAGCAGTTACCACCTCACGACAGCCAGCTCCTACGAGCAGTACTTC. It translates to CASSYHLTTASSYEQYF.

The gene calls are TRBV7-2 and TRBJ1-6, with D hard to call. V lost 1 base to trimming and J lost 8 bases, with 9 bases between them. CDR3 length equals 14 residues. The germline V gene encodes CDR1 SGHTA and CDR2 FQGNSA. Here the CDR3 reads CASSLVSRDSPLHF. CDR3 bases: TGTGCCAGCAGCTTAGTCAGCCGGGATTCACCCCTCCACTTT.